One sample yielded the 27 T cell receptor beta chains listed below, sequenced in a study of shared T cell receptors in the human thymus. Clones were read by immunoSEQ multiplex PCR, and TCRdb kept only the in-frame ones, dropping some. The sample shows over 450,000 clones, 70% to 80% of them seen only once. The sample was also reused in another study, on human thymus T cells.

The sequenced material came from thymocytes. The receptors shown here come from a boy under two years old with a congenital heart defect.

The chain combines TRBV15 with TRBJ2-3; 9 bases map to TRBD2. This CDR3 region has 17 residues. Unmatched junction bases numbered 6, after V lost 0 bases and J lost 2 bases. Germline lookup yields CDR1 LNHNV and CDR2 YYDKDF (reference sequence). CDR3 in amino acids: CATSRDHAGGPTDTQYF. The CDR3 nucleotides read TGTGCCACCAGCAGAGATCACGCGGGAGGGCCCACAGATACGCAGTATTTT. Combining the CDR3 with reference TRBV15 and TRBJ2-3 gives the whole variable domain DAMVIQNPRYQVTQFGKPVTLSCSQTLNHNVMYWYQQKSSQAPKLLFHYYDKDFNNEADTPDNFQSRRPNTSFCFLDIRSPGLGDTAMYLCATSRDHAGGPTDTQYFGPGTRLTVL.

The CDR3 is CASSPSDISYEQYF. The DNA of the CDR3 is TGTGCCAGCAGTCCCTCCGACATTTCCTACGAGCAGTACTTC. This sequence joins TRBV28 and TRBJ2-7; the D is unclear. Germline CDR1 MDHEN, CDR2 SYDVKM. V was clipped by 5 bases and J by 1 base, with 12 bases between them. The CDR3 runs 14 residues.

J is TRBJ1-3 and V is TRBV30; no firm D call. Trimming removed 1 base from V and 0 bases from J, with 16 bases in between. The V gene's germline CDR1 is GTSNPN and CDR2 SVGIG (reference sequence). This CDR3 is built from 17 residues. As DNA, the CDR3 is TGTGCCTGGAGTGGAGAATCAGGTTCGAGCTCTGGAAACACCATATATTTT. Protein: CAWSGESGSSSGNTIYF.

V is TRBV5-6 and J is TRBJ2-7; weak D call: TRBD1 (7 bases). Germline lookup yields CDR1 SGHDT and CDR2 YYEEEE. Trimming left V 4 bases short and J 1 base short, with 15 bases between. The CDR3 consists of 15 residues. The CDR3 DNA is TGTGCCAGCAGCCTTGCGGAGGGGGCATCCTACGAGCAGTACTTC. The encoded protein is CASSLAEGASYEQYF.

This clone came up a few times. The rearrangement uses TRBV4-1 and TRBJ2-1; 7 bases fit TRBD2. The CDR3 runs 16 residues. Germline V CDR1 and CDR2: MGHRA, YSYEKL. V dropped 4 bases and J dropped 9; count of bases not matched to a gene: 15. CDR3 DNA sequence: TGCGCCAGCAGCCCCTCGGGGGGAGCCCCGGACCGTGAGCAGTTCTTC. It is translated as CASSPSGGAPDREQFF.

The count of this clone is one. CDR3 in DNA: TGCAGCGTTGACCAGACAGGGGCCTCCTACGAGCAGTACTTC. Translation: CSVDQTGASYEQYF. J is TRBJ2-7 and V is TRBV29-1; TRBD1 aligns across 8 bases. V gave up 3 bases and J gave up 0 bases; unmatched junction bases: 4. The CDR3 loop spans 14 amino acids. Germline CDR1 reads SQVTM; CDR2 reads ANQGSEA.

This clone appeared once. J is TRBJ1-1 and V is TRBV9; TRBD1 matches 7 bases. This CDR3 comprises 16 residues. Germline V gene sequence: CDR1 SGDLS, CDR2 YYNGEE. Trimming removed 2 bases from V and 2 bases from J; junction bases left unmatched: 9. The CDR3 DNA reads as TGTGCCAGCAGCGTCCTAGGAGGGGGCACTAACACTGAAGCTTTCTTT. This encodes CASSVLGGGTNTEAFF.

This clone was seen once. This chain connects TRBV9 to TRBJ2-3; the match to TRBD2 covers 10 bases. The germline V gene has CDR1 SGDLS and CDR2 YYNGEE. With V trimmed by 0 bases and J by 5 bases, 9 bases remained unmatched. The CDR3 sequence is 17 residues long. The CDR3 DNA reads as TGTGCCAGCAGCGTAGGTTGCGAGCGGGAGGGCGGAGATACGCAGTATTTT. This translates into CASSVGCEREGGDTQYF.

This clone was seen only a few times. The rearrangement joins TRBV5-6 to TRBJ2-3; TRBD2 might be the D (6 bases). V shed 4 bases and J shed 1 base, with 19 bases lying between them. Germline V gene lookup returns CDR1 SGHDT and CDR2 YYEEEE. CDR3 length: 17 amino acids. Here the CDR3 DNA reads TGTGCCAGCAGCGTGTGGGTTGGCGGGACCCGCACAGATACGCAGTATTTT. Translating gives CASSVWVGGTRTDTQYF.

The chain uses TRBV29-1 and TRBJ1-1, with a tentative D call TRBD1 (5 bases). This CDR3 comprises 14 residues. Germline V gene data show CDR1 as SQVTM and CDR2 as ANQGSEA. V lost 3 bases to trimming and J lost 3 bases, with 14 bases between them. The DNA of the CDR3 is TGCAGCGTTGACCGACGGGGGGTCCACACTGAAGCTTTCTTT. This codes for CSVDRRGVHTEAFF.

This clone was seen a handful of times. V and J are TRBV5-6 and TRBJ2-2; TRBD1 is a possible D gene (5 bases). The CDR3 runs 17 residues. Trimming cost V 2 bases and J 0 bases, with 14 bases left between them. CDR1 and CDR2 from the germline V gene are SGHDT and YYEEEE. CDR3 DNA: TGTGCCAGCAGCTTCTACGTGGCAGGGACGAACACCGGGGAGCTGTTTTTT. The encoded protein is CASSFYVAGTNTGELFF.

This clone has just one count. The chain joins TRBV27 to TRBJ2-7; 12 nucleotides match TRBD2. The CDR3 is 13 amino acids. Per the germline V gene, CDR1 is MNHEY and CDR2 is SMNVEV (reference sequence). The junction had 10 bases not matched to a gene; V was cut back by 7 bases and J by 12 bases. Written as DNA, the CDR3 is TGTGCCAGCACCAGATTACTAGCGGGAGGTCTGTACTTC. This codes for CASTRLLAGGLYF.

V gene TRBV27 combines with J gene TRBJ2-6; the match to TRBD1 covers 7 bases. Germline V gene lookup returns CDR1 MNHEY and CDR2 SMNVEV (reference sequence). The CDR3 is made up of 21 amino acids. The V and J ends lost 3 bases and 2 bases, in that order; junction bases with no gene match: 19. CDR3 loop: CASSFTKFVGGTATGANVLTF. CDR3 nucleotide sequence: TGTGCCAGCAGTTTTACCAAGTTTGTGGGTGGGACAGCAACTGGGGCCAACGTCCTGACTTTC. Supplemented by reference TRBV27 and TRBJ2-6, the full variable domain reads EAQVTQNPRYLITVTGKKLTVTCSQNMNHEYMSWYRQDPGLGLRQIYYSMNVEVTDKGDVPEGYKVSRKEKRNFPLILESPSPNQTSLYFCASSFTKFVGGTATGANVLTFGAGSRLTVL.

The chain uses TRBV2 and TRBJ1-2, with a possible D match to TRBD1 (6 bases). V lost 9 bases and J lost 2, with 22 bases in between. The CDR3 runs 16 residues. CDR1 is SNHLY and CDR2 is FYNNEI in the germline V gene. Here the CDR3 DNA reads TGTGCCAGTTCCTCGACAGGACATTTGGGGAACTATGGCTACACCTTC. As protein: CASSSTGHLGNYGYTF.

The chain recombines TRBV4-2 with TRBJ1-5; the D is unclear. Germline V CDR1 and CDR2: LGHNA, YNFKEQ. The V and J ends lost 2 bases and 6 bases respectively, with 5 bases between them. The CDR3 consists of 12 residues. CDR3 residues: CASSQLGQPQHF. As DNA, the CDR3 is TGTGCCAGCAGCCAACTCGGTCAGCCCCAGCATTTT.

The V gene is TRBV5-1, the J gene TRBJ2-5; 12 nucleotides line up with TRBD2. This CDR3 contains 16 residues. Unmatched junction bases numbered 3, after V lost 0 bases and J lost 3 bases. Germline CDR1 reads SGHRS; CDR2 reads YFSETQ. As DNA, the CDR3 is TGCGCCAGCAGCTTGGGGACTAGCGGGATCGAAGAGACCCAGTACTTC. This gives the protein CASSLGTSGIEETQYF. Looking up the rest from reference TRBV5-1 and TRBJ2-5 gives the full variable domain: KAGVTQTPRYLIKTRGQQVTLSCSPISGHRSVSWYQQTPGQGLQFLFEYFSETQRNKGNFPGRFSGRQFSNSRSEMNVSTLELGDSALYLCASSLGTSGIEETQYFGPGTRLLVL.

The chain links TRBV19 to TRBJ2-2; 12 nucleotides align to TRBD2. Germline CDR1 is LNHDA and CDR2 is SQIVND (reference sequence). CDR3 size: 18 residues. V dropped 6 bases and J dropped 5; count of bases not matched to a gene: 13. Here the CDR3 reads CASSSPGLAGLGTGELFF. The CDR3 DNA is TGTGCCAGTAGCTCCCCGGGACTAGCGGGTTTAGGGACCGGGGAGCTGTTTTTT.

The chain combines TRBV4-1 with TRBJ1-1; 9 nucleotides align to TRBD1. V lost 2 bases, J lost 5 bases, and 6 bases stayed unmatched. Germline CDR1 reads MGHRA; CDR2 reads YSYEKL. The CDR3 has 15 residues. CDR3 sequence (DNA): TGCGCCAGCAGCCAACTGGCGACAGGGGGAACTGAAGCTTTCTTT. It specifies CASSQLATGGTEAFF.

This clone was detected once. The chain employs TRBV2 and TRBJ2-7; possibly TRBD1 for D (7 bases). Between the trimmed V and J ends, which lost 0 bases and 6 bases, there was a span of 24 bases. Germline loops: CDR1 SNHLY, CDR2 FYNNEI. CDR3 length: 18 amino acids. CDR3 sequence: CASSEASRDSLDGGEQYF. CDR3 sequence (DNA): TGTGCCAGCAGTGAAGCCTCCCGGGACAGTCTTGACGGGGGCGAGCAGTACTTC.

The genes are TRBV7-2 and TRBJ1-5; weak D call: TRBD1 (6 bases). The CDR3 spans 18 residues. The germline V and J ends were trimmed by 1 base and 3 bases, with 19 bases remaining between them. Per the germline V gene, CDR1 is SGHTA and CDR2 is FQGNSA. DNA for the CDR3: TGTGCCAGCAGCTTAGGACCTCCCACAGGGCCCCACAATCAGCCCCAGCATTTT. It specifies CASSLGPPTGPHNQPQHF.

The genes are TRBV21-1 and TRBJ2-7; the tabulated D call, TRBD1, remains unverified against the DNA. TRBV21-1 is a pseudogene. This CDR3 spans 18 amino acids. CDR3 coding DNA: TGTGCCAGCAGCAAAGGAGGGCCCCCCGGGACAGGGGGATACGAGCAGTACTTC. The encoded protein is CASSKGGPPGTGGYEQYF.

The chain uses TRBV27 and TRBJ2-1, with 10 bases that match TRBD1. Trimming at V came to 2 bases and at J to 5 bases, leaving 6 bases not matched to a gene. Per germline, CDR1 MNHEY and CDR2 SMNVEV (reference sequence). The CDR3 is made up of 16 amino acids. The CDR3 loop is CASSLPRGTGDNEQFF. The DNA for the CDR3 is TGTGCCAGCAGTTTACCGAGGGGGACAGGGGACAATGAGCAGTTCTTC.

This clone has more than one count but fewer than ten. The chain recombines TRBV4-3 with TRBJ2-5; 14 bases are shared with TRBD2. From germline, CDR1 is LGHNA and CDR2 YSLEER. CDR3 length: 16 amino acids. V was pared by 1 base and J by 6 bases, with 4 bases of the junction left unmatched. The CDR3 DNA sequence: TGCGCCAGCAGCCAAGGACTAGCGGGAGGGCCTCAGACCCAGTACTTC. This codes for CASSQGLAGGPQTQYF.

The V and J genes are TRBV5-8 and TRBJ2-1; weak D call: TRBD2 (6 bases). The CDR3 has 15 amino acids. Germline CDR1 reads SGHTS; CDR2 reads YDEGEE. Trimming shortened V by 0 bases and J by 5 bases, and 12 bases separated the two germline ends. In DNA form, the CDR3 reads TGTGCCAGCAGCTTGGTTAGCGGAAACCACAATGAGCAGTTCTTC. Its translation is CASSLVSGNHNEQFF.

J is TRBJ2-1 and V is TRBV11-2; 8 bases map to TRBD2. Per germline, CDR1 SGHAT and CDR2 FQNNGV. There are 16 residues in the CDR3. V lost 1 base to trimming and J lost 1 base; unmatched junction nucleotides: 3. The CDR3 DNA reads as TGTGCCAGCAGCTTAGGCGGGAGGAGGTCCTACAATGAGCAGTTCTTC. It specifies CASSLGGRRSYNEQFF. Variable domain in full (rest from reference TRBV11-2 and TRBJ2-1): EAGVAQSPRYKIIEKRQSVAFWCNPISGHATLYWYQQILGQGPKLLIQFQNNGVVDDSQLPKDRFSAERLKGVDSTLKIQPAKLEDSAVYLCASSLGGRRSYNEQFFGPGTRLTVL.

The rearrangement joins TRBV4-3 to TRBJ2-1; TRBD1 agrees at 11 bases. The length of the CDR3 is 19 residues. From germline, CDR1 is LGHNA and CDR2 YSLEER. The V and J ends lost 3 bases and 1 base, in that order; junction bases with no gene match: 11. DNA for the CDR3: TGCGCCAGCAGCCACATTAGGGACGGACAGGGGGCTTCCTACAATGAGCAGTTCTTC. It is translated as CASSHIRDGQGASYNEQFF.

This clone was recorded only once. This chain links TRBV5-1 with TRBJ1-4; TRBD1 might be the D (5 bases). Germline CDR1 is SGHRS and CDR2 is YFSETQ. Trimming shortened V by 0 bases and J by 8 bases, and 14 bases separated the two germline ends. The CDR3 spans 15 residues. CDR3 coding DNA: TGCGCCAGCAGCTTGGCCGGGCAGGGATGGGAAAAACTGTTTTTT. This codes for CASSLAGQGWEKLFF.